This passage covers 26 T cell receptor beta chains from one sample sequenced in a study of cytomegalovirus exposure and HLA in healthy donors. Sequencing was performed with immunoSEQ multiplex PCR; in TCRdb, only in-frame clones are kept and a portion is missing. Found here are approximately 280,000 clones, approximately 87% of them singletons; the top ten hold about 0.9%. Sequenced sample: PBMCs. Receptor source: a woman in her late teens or twenties in good health and CMV-seronegative.

The chain carries TRBV12-5 and TRBJ2-1; 13 bases align to TRBD2. The V and J ends lost 6 bases and 4 bases, in that order; junction bases with no gene match: 9. This CDR3 is 17 amino acids long. Germline V gene lookup returns CDR1 LGHNT and CDR2 FRNRAP. The CDR3 region has the DNA TGTGCTAGTGGGCCAAGACTAGCGGGAGGTCGTTACAATGAGCAGTTCTTC. Translated, it gives CASGPRLAGGRYNEQFF. The full variable domain, with the rest looked up from reference TRBV12-5 and TRBJ2-1, is DARVTQTPRHKVTEMGQEVTMRCQPILGHNTVFWYRQTMMQGLELLAYFRNRAPLDDSGMPKDRFSAEMPDATLATLKIQPSEPRDSAVYFCASGPRLAGGRYNEQFFGPGTRLTVL.

The rearrangement uses TRBV6-1 and TRBJ2-5; possibly TRBD1 for D (6 bases). CDR1 is MNHNS and CDR2 is SASEGT in the germline V gene. Trimming left V 6 bases short and J 2 bases short, with 10 bases between. This CDR3 has 13 residues. The CDR3 region is CASRVDRQETQYF. In nucleotides, the CDR3 is TGTGCCAGCAGAGTCGACAGGCAAGAGACCCAGTACTTC.

V and J are TRBV9 and TRBJ1-4; D unclear. This CDR3 contains 16 residues. With 0 bases removed from V and 2 bases from J, the gap between germline ends came to 11 bases. The germline V gene has CDR1 SGDLS and CDR2 YYNGEE. The CDR3 here is CASSVGASTTNEKLFF. CDR3 bases: TGTGCCAGCAGCGTAGGTGCGTCCACGACTAATGAAAAACTGTTTTTT.

The chain uses TRBV19 and TRBJ1-2, with D possibly TRBD1 on 5 matching bases. The V and J ends lost 8 bases and 4 bases respectively, with 17 bases between them. In germline, CDR1 is LNHDA, CDR2 SQIVND (reference sequence). This CDR3 contains 14 residues. The CDR3 DNA follows: TGTGCCAGTGCCCTGCCGGAGGGGCTCTATGGCTACACCTTC. This encodes CASALPEGLYGYTF. Variable domain in full (rest from reference TRBV19 and TRBJ1-2): DGGITQSPKYLFRKEGQNVTLSCEQNLNHDAMYWYRQDPGQGLRLIYYSQIVNDFQKGDIAEGYSVSREKKESFPLTVTSAQKNPTAFYLCASALPEGLYGYTFGSGTRLTVV.

The rearrangement uses TRBV5-6 and TRBJ1-1; the D gene is possibly TRBD1 (5 bases). The length of the CDR3 is 17 residues. V lost 0 bases and J lost 0, with 15 bases in between. Germline assignment: CDR1 SGHDT and CDR2 YYEEEE. CDR3 DNA: TGTGCCAGCAGCTTGGTACTGGACAACCACTTGAACACTGAAGCTTTCTTT. This translates into CASSLVLDNHLNTEAFF.

The V gene is TRBV7-3, the J gene TRBJ2-1; 12 positions match TRBD2. V lost 1 base, J lost 10 bases, and 5 bases stayed unmatched. Germline V gene sequence: CDR1 SGHTA, CDR2 FQGTGA. The CDR3 totals 15 residues. The CDR3 here is CASSLILAGGAEQFF. Written as DNA, the CDR3 is TGTGCCAGCAGCTTAATACTAGCGGGGGGCGCGGAGCAGTTCTTC.

V usage is TRBV23-1 and J usage is TRBJ1-1, with TRBD1 identical over 7 bases. TRBV23-1 falls under the ORF class, with uncertain function. After removal of 0 bases from V and 3 bases from J, the junction contained 7 bases not matched to a gene. This CDR3 spans 16 amino acids. CDR3: CASSQSRQGLDTEAFF. The CDR3 coding sequence is TGCGCCAGCAGTCAATCGAGACAGGGATTGGACACTGAAGCTTTCTTT.

This chain connects TRBV4-2 to TRBJ2-1, with a possible D match to TRBD2 (5 bases). Germline lookup yields CDR1 LGHNA and CDR2 YNFKEQ. V dropped 3 bases and J dropped 3 bases, with 9 bases sitting between them. The CDR3 length is 14 residues. CDR3 region: CASSHLEGYNEQFF. Here the CDR3 DNA reads TGTGCCAGCAGCCACTTAGAGGGCTACAATGAGCAGTTCTTC.

The chain links TRBV28 to TRBJ2-5, with 12 positions matching TRBD2. Germline V CDR1 and CDR2: MDHEN, SYDVKM. The junction had 3 bases not matched to a gene; V was cut back by 5 bases and J by 2 bases. The CDR3 is 15 residues long. The CDR3 region is CASSRGTSGQETQYF. CDR3 DNA sequence: TGTGCCAGCAGTAGGGGGACTAGCGGGCAAGAGACCCAGTACTTC.

CDR3: CASSEGGYEKLFF. Written as DNA, the CDR3 is TGTGCCAGCAGCGAAGGAGGGTACGAAAAACTGTTTTTT. This chain uses TRBV9 with TRBJ1-4; D is uncertain. Germline-derived CDR1 and CDR2 are SGDLS and YYNGEE. The CDR3 sequence is 13 residues long. V was pared by 3 bases and J by 8 bases, with 11 bases between.

This rearrangement joins TRBV11-2 to TRBJ2-7, with D possibly matching TRBD2 (6 bases). Germline lookup yields CDR1 SGHAT and CDR2 FQNNGV. The CDR3 totals 13 residues. Deletions cut 2 bases from V and 2 bases from J, with 7 bases between. CDR3 in DNA: TGTGCCAGCAGCTTAAGGACTACCTACGAGCAGTACTTC. It yields the protein CASSLRTTYEQYF.

The CDR3 sequence: CAISDPGLAGAYEQYF. In nucleotides, the CDR3 is TGTGCCATCAGTGATCCGGGACTAGCGGGAGCCTACGAGCAGTACTTC. V and J are TRBV10-3 and TRBJ2-7, with 14 bases matching TRBD2. J lost 2 bases, V lost 3 bases, and 3 bases had no gene match. The CDR3 is made up of 16 amino acids. Germline values: CDR1 ENHRY, CDR2 SYGVKD.

This sequence joins TRBV4-1 and TRBJ1-2; 8 bases align to TRBD1. Germline values: CDR1 MGHRA, CDR2 YSYEKL. V gave up 5 bases and J gave up 2 bases; unmatched junction bases: 13. The CDR3 is made up of 17 amino acids. In nucleotides, the CDR3 is TGCGCCAGCAGCGACAAATCCATGGACAGGGTCAACTATGGCTACACCTTC. Translating gives CASSDKSMDRVNYGYTF.

This chain connects TRBV7-9 to TRBJ1-5; weak D call: TRBD1 (6 bases). The CDR3 sequence is 16 residues long. The V end lost 3 bases, the J end lost 4 bases, and 16 bases lay between the germline ends. Germline CDR1 is SEHNR and CDR2 is FQNEAQ (reference sequence). The CDR3 DNA reads as TGTGCCAGCAGCTTGGGCGAAGACAGGTCTAATCAGCCCCAGCATTTT. It specifies CASSLGEDRSNQPQHF.

The V gene is TRBV5-4, the J gene TRBJ1-1; perhaps TRBD1 as D (6 bases). V gave up 1 base and J gave up 3 bases, with 16 bases separating them. The CDR3 sequence is 16 residues long. Germline lookup yields CDR1 SGHNT and CDR2 YYREEE (reference sequence). The CDR3 region is CASSLPPGRGHTEAFF. DNA of the CDR3: TGTGCCAGCAGCTTGCCCCCGGGGCGGGGGCACACTGAAGCTTTCTTT. Variable domain in full (rest from reference TRBV5-4 and TRBJ1-1): ETGVTQSPTHLIKTRGQQVTLRCSSQSGHNTVSWYQQALGQGPQFIFQYYREEENGRGNFPPRFSGLQFPNYSSELNVNALELDDSALYLCASSLPPGRGHTEAFFGQGTRLTVV.

This clone appeared a few times. This rearrangement joins TRBV5-8 to TRBJ1-2; D unresolved. The CDR3 sequence is 12 residues long. The V gene's germline CDR1 is SGHTS and CDR2 YDEGEE. V gave up 1 base and J gave up 8 bases, with 9 bases separating them. In DNA form, the CDR3 reads TGTGCCAGCAGCTTGTCGCTCGGGGGCTACACCTTC. This encodes CASSLSLGGYTF. Drawing the rest from reference TRBV5-8 and TRBJ1-2, the complete variable domain is EAGVTQSPTHLIKTRGQQATLRCSPISGHTSVYWYQQALGLGLQFLLWYDEGEERNRGNFPPRFSGRQFPNYSSELNVNALELEDSALYLCASSLSLGGYTFGSGTRLTVV.

Remarks on this clone: At the DNA level, this CDR3 is encoded by other sequences in the same sample as well. The J gene is TRBJ2-7, the V gene TRBV7-2, with D hard to call. V lost 3 bases and J 2 bases, leaving 5 bases between the germline ends. This CDR3 is built from 12 residues. Germline V CDR1 and CDR2: SGHTA, FQGNSA. The CDR3 spells CASSFGPYEQYF. The CDR3 DNA sequence: TGTGCCAGCAGCTTCGGTCCCTACGAGCAGTACTTC.

The rearrangement links TRBV5-1 to TRBJ2-1; the match to TRBD2 covers 8 bases. V was clipped by 4 bases and J by 0 bases; unmatched bases: 6. This CDR3 is built from 16 residues. The germline gives CDR1 SGHRS, CDR2 YFSETQ. The CDR3 is CASSQTSARSYNEQFF. CDR3 DNA: TGCGCCAGCAGCCAGACTAGCGCCCGCTCCTACAATGAGCAGTTCTTC.

The CDR3 reads CASSRGGGSAQHF. For the CDR3, the DNA is TGTGCCAGCAGTAGGGGAGGAGGCTCGGCCCAGCATTTT. V usage is TRBV28 and J usage is TRBJ1-5, with a possible D match to TRBD1 (5 bases). Trimming took off 5 bases at V and 11 bases at J, with 16 bases between the two ends. CDR1 is MDHEN, CDR2 SYDVKM, per germline. The CDR3 extends over 13 amino acids.

The chain couples TRBV4-3 to TRBJ1-1; a weak D match, TRBD1 (5 bases). The CDR3 has 14 residues. Looked up from germline, CDR1 is LGHNA and CDR2 is YSLEER. V lost 1 base, J lost 4 bases, and 10 bases lay in between. CDR3 DNA: TGCGCCAGCAGCCAAGCCCCCGGGGGCACTGAAGCTTTCTTT. Translation gives CASSQAPGGTEAFF.

The chain joins TRBV5-4 to TRBJ2-7; TRBD2 agrees at 7 bases. Germline V gene sequence: CDR1 SGHNT, CDR2 YYREEE (reference sequence). Losses at the gene ends were 1 base for V and 0 bases for J; bases not matched to a gene: 4. This CDR3 contains 15 residues. Written as DNA, the CDR3 is TGTGCCAGCAGCTTGCCGGGACTAAGCTCCTACGAGCAGTACTTC. This translates into CASSLPGLSSYEQYF.

This chain uses TRBV7-8 with TRBJ1-2; the match to TRBD1 covers 8 bases. This CDR3 has 14 residues. Germline V gene sequence: CDR1 SGHVS, CDR2 FQNEAQ. V dropped 4 bases and J dropped 4; count of bases not matched to a gene: 5. This CDR3 is CASSSGQDLYGYTF. CDR3 in DNA: TGTGCCAGCAGCTCGGGACAGGACCTCTATGGCTACACCTTC.

The rearrangement uses TRBV28 and TRBJ2-7; weak D call: TRBD1 (6 bases). V lost 6 bases to trimming and J lost 4 bases, with 13 bases between them. Germline V gene data show CDR1 as MDHEN and CDR2 as SYDVKM. The length of the CDR3 is 13 residues. CDR3 amino acids: CASRTGTPYEQYF. The CDR3 nucleotides are TGTGCCAGCAGGACCGGGACACCTTACGAGCAGTACTTC.

V gene TRBV21-1 combines with J gene TRBJ1-5; TRBD1, the D gene given by the table, was not confirmed from the DNA. TRBV21-1 represents a pseudogene. The CDR3 is 15 residues long. The CDR3 protein is CASSKPGTGYQPQHF. CDR3 DNA: TGTGCCAGCAGCAAACCCGGGACAGGGTATCAGCCCCAGCATTTT.

V usage is TRBV5-1 and J usage is TRBJ2-3, with 9 nucleotides matching TRBD2. The V gene's germline CDR1 is SGHRS and CDR2 YFSETQ. The CDR3 is 16 residues long. The ends lost 7 bases at V and 0 bases at J; junction bases unmatched: 9. CDR3 in DNA: TGCGCCAGCCGGCGGGAGGGGGGCTCTAGCACAGATACGCAGTATTTT. The encoded protein is CASRREGGSSTDTQYF.

This chain links TRBV28 with TRBJ1-2, with 10 bases that match TRBD1. This CDR3 spans 15 amino acids. V was clipped by 6 bases and J by 8 bases; unmatched bases: 12. Per germline, CDR1 MDHEN and CDR2 SYDVKM. In DNA form, the CDR3 reads TGTGCCAGCAGCACTGGACAGGGGGTTATCTCGGGCTACACCTTC. This sequence encodes CASSTGQGVISGYTF.